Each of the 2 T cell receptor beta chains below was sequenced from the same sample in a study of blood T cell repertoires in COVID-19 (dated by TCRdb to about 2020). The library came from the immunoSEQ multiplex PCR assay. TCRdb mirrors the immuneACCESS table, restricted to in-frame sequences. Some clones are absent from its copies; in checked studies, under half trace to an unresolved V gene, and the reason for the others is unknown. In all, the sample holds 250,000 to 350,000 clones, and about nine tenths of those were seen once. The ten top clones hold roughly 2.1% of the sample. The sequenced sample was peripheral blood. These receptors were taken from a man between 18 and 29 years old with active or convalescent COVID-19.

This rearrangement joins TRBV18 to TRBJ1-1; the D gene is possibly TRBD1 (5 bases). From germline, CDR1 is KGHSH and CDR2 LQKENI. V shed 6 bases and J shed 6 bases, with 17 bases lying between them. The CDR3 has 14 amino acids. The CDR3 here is CASSPAASGAEAFF. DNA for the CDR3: TGTGCCAGCTCTCCCGCGGCCTCGGGGGCTGAAGCTTTCTTT.

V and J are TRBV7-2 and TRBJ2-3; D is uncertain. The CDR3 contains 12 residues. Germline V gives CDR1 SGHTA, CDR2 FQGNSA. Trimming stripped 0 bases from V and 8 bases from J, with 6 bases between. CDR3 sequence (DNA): TGTGCCAGCAGCTTAGCCGGTAGTACGCAGTATTTT. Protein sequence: CASSLAGSTQYF.